These 13 T cell receptor beta chains came from one sample sequenced in a study of blood T cell repertoires in COVID-19. The assay was immunoSEQ multiplex PCR, and TCRdb's table has in-frame clones only and misses some. The data hold 200,000 to 300,000 clones, with roughly 86% observed a single time. The sequencing sample was made of peripheral blood. The receptor set was obtained from a woman aged 60-70 years who had recovered from COVID-19.

J is TRBJ2-3 and V is TRBV27, with a possible D match to TRBD2 (7 bases). Trimming took 3 bases from V and 2 from J, leaving 12 bases between them. Germline values: CDR1 MNHEY, CDR2 SMNVEV (reference sequence). The CDR3 covers 15 residues. The CDR3 sequence is CASSFGAGATDTQYF. The CDR3 DNA is TGTGCCAGCAGTTTTGGCGCGGGGGCCACAGATACGCAGTATTTT.

This rearrangement joins TRBV18 to TRBJ1-1; D remains ambiguous. This CDR3 contains 15 residues. V shed 3 bases and J shed 4 bases, with 15 bases lying between them. In germline, CDR1 is KGHSH, CDR2 LQKENI. CDR3 in DNA: TGTGCCAGCTCACCCTCGGCGGTAGGTTCCACTGAAGCTTTCTTT. Translating it yields CASSPSAVGSTEAFF.

The chain couples TRBV7-3 to TRBJ2-1; TRBD2 matches at 8 bases. CDR1 SGHTA and CDR2 FQGTGA come from the germline V gene. The J segment lost 12 bases and the V segment lost 5 bases, leaving 9 bases of the junction unmatched. CDR3 size: 13 residues. For the CDR3, the DNA is TGTGCCAGCAGCACCGACCCCGGGACTAGGCAGTTCTTC. This gives the protein CASSTDPGTRQFF.

V is TRBV6-5 and J is TRBJ1-2; 10 nucleotides align to TRBD1. This CDR3 is 14 amino acids long. V dropped 5 bases and J dropped 7; count of bases not matched to a gene: 7. Germline values: CDR1 MNHEY, CDR2 SVGAGI. The CDR3: CASSPRQGASGYTF. In DNA form, the CDR3 reads TGTGCCAGCAGTCCCAGACAGGGGGCGTCTGGCTACACCTTC.

The J gene is TRBJ1-5, the V gene TRBV28; TRBD1 matches at 8 bases. The CDR3 consists of 14 residues. The V and J ends lost 5 bases and 5 bases, in that order; junction bases with no gene match: 5. Germline V CDR1 and CDR2: MDHEN, SYDVKM. CDR3 coding DNA: TGTGCCAGCAGTCAGTTGGACAGGGATCAGCCCCAGCATTTT. This translates into CASSQLDRDQPQHF.

Details on this clone: Other nucleotide sequences from this sample produce the same CDR3. The chain links TRBV7-2 to TRBJ1-5; D might be TRBD1 (5 bases). CDR3 length equals 14 residues. V was trimmed by 1 base and J by 4 bases, leaving 8 bases between them. Germline loops: CDR1 SGHTA, CDR2 FQGNSA. DNA for the CDR3: TGTGCCAGCAGCTTAGGCAGGGCGAATCAGCCCCAGCATTTT. Its protein is CASSLGRANQPQHF.

The chain combines TRBV11-3 with TRBJ2-6, with TRBD1 as a possible D gene (6 bases). CDR1 and CDR2 (germline): SGHNT, YENEEA. Trimming left V 1 base short and J 0 bases short, with 13 bases between. CDR3 length: 18 amino acids. The CDR3 reads CASSLGGQSHSGANVLTF. The CDR3 region has the DNA TGTGCCAGCAGCTTAGGAGGACAGAGTCACTCTGGGGCCAACGTCCTGACTTTC. Full variable domain (remainder filled in from reference TRBV11-3 and TRBJ2-6): EAGVVQSPRYKIIEKKQPVAFWCNPISGHNTLYWYLQNLGQGPELLIRYENEEAVDDSQLPKDRFSAERLKGVDSTLKIQPAELGDSAVYLCASSLGGQSHSGANVLTFGAGSRLTVL.

V usage is TRBV7-8 and J usage is TRBJ1-1, with a possible D match to TRBD1 (5 bases). Germline V gene lookup returns CDR1 SGHVS and CDR2 FQNEAQ. The CDR3 extends over 15 amino acids. Trimming removed 4 bases at V and 0 bases at J, with 12 bases between. The CDR3 is CASSSHGGVNTEAFF. CDR3 bases: TGTGCCAGCAGCTCACACGGGGGTGTGAACACTGAAGCTTTCTTT.

This chain uses TRBV5-1 with TRBJ1-5; D gene ambiguous. The CDR3 consists of 15 residues. With 0 bases removed from V and 0 bases from J, the gap between germline ends came to 7 bases. Germline V gives CDR1 SGHRS, CDR2 YFSETQ. CDR3 sequence reads: CASSLGQYSNQPQHF. The CDR3 DNA is TGCGCCAGCAGCTTGGGCCAGTATAGCAATCAGCCCCAGCATTTT.

This CDR3 is CASHPAGQYYEQYF. The CDR3 DNA reads TGTGCCAGCCATCCGGCGGGACAGTACTACGAGCAGTACTTC. The chain couples TRBV28 to TRBJ2-7; D possibly corresponds to TRBD1 (7 bases). Trimming shortened V by 8 bases and J by 3 bases, and 17 bases separated the two germline ends. Germline loops: CDR1 MDHEN, CDR2 SYDVKM. This CDR3 contains 14 residues.

The chain employs TRBV4-2 and TRBJ2-7, with D unclear. There are 15 residues in the CDR3. Germline CDR1 is LGHNA and CDR2 is YNFKEQ. Trimming removed 0 bases at V and 0 bases at J, with 9 bases between. CDR3 nucleotides: TGTGCCAGCAGCCAAGAACAGTTGGGCTCCTACGAGCAGTACTTC. Protein: CASSQEQLGSYEQYF.

The chain combines TRBV27 with TRBJ1-2; possibly TRBD1 for D (6 bases). Germline V gene lookup returns CDR1 MNHEY and CDR2 SMNVEV (reference sequence). The V end was cut by 4 bases, the J end by 4 bases, with 19 bases between. The CDR3 sequence is 16 residues long. CDR3 loop: CASSSTLDRIGYGYTF. The DNA for the CDR3 is TGTGCCAGCAGTTCGACCTTAGACAGGATCGGCTATGGCTACACCTTC.

The gene calls are TRBV5-4 and TRBJ2-3, with a weak D call TRBD2 (5 bases). CDR1 and CDR2 (germline): SGHNT, YYREEE (reference sequence). V was clipped by 0 bases and J by 1 base, with 9 bases between them. The length of the CDR3 is 15 residues. In nucleotides, the CDR3 is TGTGCCAGCAGCTTGGGTCGCGGGCGCACAGATACGCAGTATTTT. Translation: CASSLGRGRTDTQYF.